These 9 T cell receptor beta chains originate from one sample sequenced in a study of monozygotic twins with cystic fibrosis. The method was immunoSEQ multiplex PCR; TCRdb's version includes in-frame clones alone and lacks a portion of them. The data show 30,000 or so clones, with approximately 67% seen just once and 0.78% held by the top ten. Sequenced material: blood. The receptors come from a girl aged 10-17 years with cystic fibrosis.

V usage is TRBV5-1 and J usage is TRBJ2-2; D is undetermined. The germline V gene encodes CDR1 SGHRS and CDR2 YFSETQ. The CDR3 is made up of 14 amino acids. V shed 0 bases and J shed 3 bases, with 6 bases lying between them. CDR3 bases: TGCGCCAGCAGCTTGGCCGTGGACACCGGGGAGCTGTTTTTT. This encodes CASSLAVDTGELFF.

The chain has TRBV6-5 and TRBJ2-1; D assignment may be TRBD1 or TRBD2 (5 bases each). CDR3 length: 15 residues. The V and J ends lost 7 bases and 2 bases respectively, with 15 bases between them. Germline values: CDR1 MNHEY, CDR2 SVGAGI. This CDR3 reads CASTAPGRTYNEQFF. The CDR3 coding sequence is TGTGCCAGCACGGCCCCGGGGCGCACCTACAATGAGCAGTTCTTC.

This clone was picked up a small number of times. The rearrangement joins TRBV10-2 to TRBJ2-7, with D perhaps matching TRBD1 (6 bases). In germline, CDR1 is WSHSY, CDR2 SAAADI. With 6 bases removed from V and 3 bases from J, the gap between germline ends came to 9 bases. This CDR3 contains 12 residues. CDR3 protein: CASSRDIYEQYV. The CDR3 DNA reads TGCGCCAGCAGCCGGGACATCTACGAGCAGTACGTC.

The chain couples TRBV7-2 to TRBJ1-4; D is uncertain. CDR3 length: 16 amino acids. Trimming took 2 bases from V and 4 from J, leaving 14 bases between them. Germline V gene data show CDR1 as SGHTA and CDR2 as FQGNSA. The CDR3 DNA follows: TGTGCCAGCAGCTTATCCTCGGGTGCAATTAATGAAAAACTGTTTTTT. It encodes CASSLSSGAINEKLFF.

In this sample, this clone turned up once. CDR3 bases: TGTGCCAGTAGAACAGGGGTCCCCGGGGAGCTGTTTTTT. It translates to CASRTGVPGELFF. The chain joins TRBV19 to TRBJ2-2; 7 positions agree with TRBD1. This CDR3 contains 13 residues. Germline V CDR1 and CDR2: LNHDA, SQIVND (reference sequence). J gave up 6 bases and V 6 bases, and 4 bases lay outside the gene matches.

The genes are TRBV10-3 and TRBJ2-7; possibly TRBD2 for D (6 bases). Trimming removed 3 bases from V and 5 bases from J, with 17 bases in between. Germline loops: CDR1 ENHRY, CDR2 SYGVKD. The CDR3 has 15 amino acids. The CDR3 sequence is CAISDSGEGFDEQYF. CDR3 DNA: TGTGCCATCAGTGATTCGGGAGAAGGATTCGACGAGCAGTACTTC.

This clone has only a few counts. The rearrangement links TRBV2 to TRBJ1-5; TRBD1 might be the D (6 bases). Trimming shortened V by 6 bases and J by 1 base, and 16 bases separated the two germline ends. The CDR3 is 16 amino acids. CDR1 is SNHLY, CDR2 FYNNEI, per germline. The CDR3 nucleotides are TGTGCCAGCAGACCCGGGACACCTCTAAGCAATCAGCCCCAGCATTTT. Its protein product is CASRPGTPLSNQPQHF. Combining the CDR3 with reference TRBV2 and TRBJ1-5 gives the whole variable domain EPEVTQTPSHQVTQMGQEVILRCVPISNHLYFYWYRQILGQKVEFLVSFYNNEISEKSEIFDDQFSVERPDGSNFTLKIRSTKLEDSAMYFCASRPGTPLSNQPQHFGDGTRLSIL.

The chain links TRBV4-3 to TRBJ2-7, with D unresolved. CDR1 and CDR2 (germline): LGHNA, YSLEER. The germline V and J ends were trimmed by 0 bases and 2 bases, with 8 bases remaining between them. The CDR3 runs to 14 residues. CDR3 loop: CASSQDRRTYEQYF. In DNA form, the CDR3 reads TGCGCCAGCAGCCAAGACAGGAGAACCTACGAGCAGTACTTC.

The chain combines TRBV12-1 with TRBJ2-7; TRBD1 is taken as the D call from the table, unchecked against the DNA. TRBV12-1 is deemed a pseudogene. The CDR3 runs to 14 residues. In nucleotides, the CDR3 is TGTGCCAGCAGCTTTGTGTACAGATCCTACGAGCAGTACGTC. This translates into CASSFVYRSYEQYV.